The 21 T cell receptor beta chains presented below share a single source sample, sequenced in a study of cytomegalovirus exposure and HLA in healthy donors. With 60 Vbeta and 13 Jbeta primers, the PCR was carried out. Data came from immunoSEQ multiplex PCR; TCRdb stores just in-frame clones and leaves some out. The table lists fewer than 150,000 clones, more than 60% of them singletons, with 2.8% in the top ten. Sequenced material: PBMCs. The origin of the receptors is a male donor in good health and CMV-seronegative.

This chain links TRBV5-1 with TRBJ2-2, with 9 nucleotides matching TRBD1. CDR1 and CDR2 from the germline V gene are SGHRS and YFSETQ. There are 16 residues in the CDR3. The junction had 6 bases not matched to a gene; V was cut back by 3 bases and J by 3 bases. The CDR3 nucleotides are TGCGCCAGCAGCTCACTGAGGGACAGGGACACCGGGGAGCTGTTTTTT. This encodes CASSSLRDRDTGELFF.

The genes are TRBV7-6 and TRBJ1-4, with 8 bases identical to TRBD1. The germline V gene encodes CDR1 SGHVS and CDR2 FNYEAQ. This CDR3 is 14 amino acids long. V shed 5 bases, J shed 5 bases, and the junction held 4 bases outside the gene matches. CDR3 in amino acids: CASSPRDRNEKLFF. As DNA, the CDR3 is TGTGCCAGCAGCCCCCGGGACAGGAATGAAAAACTGTTTTTT.

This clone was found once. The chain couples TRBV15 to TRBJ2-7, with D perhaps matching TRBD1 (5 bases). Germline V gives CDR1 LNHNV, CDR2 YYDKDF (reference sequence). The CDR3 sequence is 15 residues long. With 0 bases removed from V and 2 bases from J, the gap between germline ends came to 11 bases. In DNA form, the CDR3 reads TGTGCCACCAGCAGAGAAGGGGCACCTACCTACGAGCAGTACTTC. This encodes CATSREGAPTYEQYF.

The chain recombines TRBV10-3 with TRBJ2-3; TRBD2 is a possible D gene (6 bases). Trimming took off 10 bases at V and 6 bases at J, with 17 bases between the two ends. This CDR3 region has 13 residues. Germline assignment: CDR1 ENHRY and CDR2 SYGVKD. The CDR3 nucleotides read TGTGCCACCACCCTCGGGGGTCCCGATACGCAGTATTTT. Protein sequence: CATTLGGPDTQYF.

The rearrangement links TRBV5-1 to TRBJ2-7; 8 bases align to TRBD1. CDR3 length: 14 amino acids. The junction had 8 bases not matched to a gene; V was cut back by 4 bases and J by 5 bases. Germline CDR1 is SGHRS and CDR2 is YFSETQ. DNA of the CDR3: TGCGCCAGCAGCCCGGACAGGGTTAGGAACGAGCAGTACTTC. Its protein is CASSPDRVRNEQYF.

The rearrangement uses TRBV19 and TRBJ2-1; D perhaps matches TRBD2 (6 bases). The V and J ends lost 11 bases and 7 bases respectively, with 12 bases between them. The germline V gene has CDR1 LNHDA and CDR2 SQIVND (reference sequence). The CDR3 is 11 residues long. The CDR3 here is CAGGSGNEQFF. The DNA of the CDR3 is TGTGCCGGGGGGAGCGGGAATGAGCAGTTCTTC.

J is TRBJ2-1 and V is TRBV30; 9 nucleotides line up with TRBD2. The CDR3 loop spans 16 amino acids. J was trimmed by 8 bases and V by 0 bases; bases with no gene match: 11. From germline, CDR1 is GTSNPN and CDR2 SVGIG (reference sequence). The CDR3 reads CAWSVRLAGGGDEQFF. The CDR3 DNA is TGTGCCTGGAGTGTACGATTGGCGGGAGGGGGGGATGAGCAGTTCTTC.

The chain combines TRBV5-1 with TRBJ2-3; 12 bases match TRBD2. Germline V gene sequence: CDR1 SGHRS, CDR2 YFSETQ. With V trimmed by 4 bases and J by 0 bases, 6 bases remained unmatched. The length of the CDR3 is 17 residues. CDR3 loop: CASSVRGLAGSTDTQYF. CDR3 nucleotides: TGCGCCAGCAGCGTGAGGGGACTAGCGGGTAGCACAGATACGCAGTATTTT. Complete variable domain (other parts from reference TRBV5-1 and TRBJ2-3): KAGVTQTPRYLIKTRGQQVTLSCSPISGHRSVSWYQQTPGQGLQFLFEYFSETQRNKGNFPGRFSGRQFSNSRSEMNVSTLELGDSALYLCASSVRGLAGSTDTQYFGPGTRLTVL.

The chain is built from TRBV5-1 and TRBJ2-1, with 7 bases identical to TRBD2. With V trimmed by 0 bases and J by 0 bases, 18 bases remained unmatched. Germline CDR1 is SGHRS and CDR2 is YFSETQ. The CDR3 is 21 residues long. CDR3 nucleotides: TGCGCCAGCAGCTTGGGAGCTCTTAACCCGACTAGCCCCAGCTCCTACAATGAGCAGTTCTTC. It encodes CASSLGALNPTSPSSYNEQFF.

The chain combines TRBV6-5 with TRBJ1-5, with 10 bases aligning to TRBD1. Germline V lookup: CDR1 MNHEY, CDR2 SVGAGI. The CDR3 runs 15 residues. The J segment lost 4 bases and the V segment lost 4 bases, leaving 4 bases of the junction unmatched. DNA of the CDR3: TGTGCCAGCAGTTTGGGGGGACAGGGGAATCAGCCCCAGCATTTT. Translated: CASSLGGQGNQPQHF.

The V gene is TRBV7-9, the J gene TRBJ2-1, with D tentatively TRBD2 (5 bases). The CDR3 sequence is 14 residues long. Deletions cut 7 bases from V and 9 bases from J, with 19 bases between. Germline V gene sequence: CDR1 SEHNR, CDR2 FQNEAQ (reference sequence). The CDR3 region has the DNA TGTGCCAGCACGGTGGCGGGTCTCCAGGCTGAGCAGTTCTTC. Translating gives CASTVAGLQAEQFF. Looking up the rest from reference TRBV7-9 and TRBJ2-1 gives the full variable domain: DTGVSQNPRHKITKRGQNVTFRCDPISEHNRLYWYRQTLGQGPEFLTYFQNEAQLEKSRLLSDRFSAERPKGSFSTLEIQRTEQGDSAMYLCASTVAGLQAEQFFGPGTRLTVL.

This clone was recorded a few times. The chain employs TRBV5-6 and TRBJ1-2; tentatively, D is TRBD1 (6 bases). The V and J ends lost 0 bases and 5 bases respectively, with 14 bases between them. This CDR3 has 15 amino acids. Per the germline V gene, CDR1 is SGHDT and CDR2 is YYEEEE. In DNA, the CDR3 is TGTGCCAGCAGCTTGGGGGGCAGGGGAGCGTATGGCTACACCTTC. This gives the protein CASSLGGRGAYGYTF.

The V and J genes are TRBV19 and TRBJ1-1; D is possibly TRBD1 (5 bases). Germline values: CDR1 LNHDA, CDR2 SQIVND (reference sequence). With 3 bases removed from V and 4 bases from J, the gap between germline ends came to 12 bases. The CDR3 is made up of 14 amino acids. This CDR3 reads CASSIRGSITEAFF. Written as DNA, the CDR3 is TGTGCCAGTAGTATCCGGGGGAGCATCACTGAAGCTTTCTTT.

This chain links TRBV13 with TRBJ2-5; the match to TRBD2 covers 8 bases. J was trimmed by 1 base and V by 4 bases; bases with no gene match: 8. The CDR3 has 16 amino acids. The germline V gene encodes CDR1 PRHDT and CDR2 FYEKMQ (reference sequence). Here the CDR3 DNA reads TGTGCCAGCAGCTACGGAAGCGGGGGCCTCCAAGAGACCCAGTACTTC. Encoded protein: CASSYGSGGLQETQYF.

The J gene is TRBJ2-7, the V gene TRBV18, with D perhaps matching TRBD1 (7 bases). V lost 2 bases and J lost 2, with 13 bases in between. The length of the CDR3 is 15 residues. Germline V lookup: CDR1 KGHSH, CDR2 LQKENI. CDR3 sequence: CASSPGQGGTYEQYF. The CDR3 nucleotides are TGTGCCAGCTCACCAGGTCAGGGGGGTACCTACGAGCAGTACTTC.

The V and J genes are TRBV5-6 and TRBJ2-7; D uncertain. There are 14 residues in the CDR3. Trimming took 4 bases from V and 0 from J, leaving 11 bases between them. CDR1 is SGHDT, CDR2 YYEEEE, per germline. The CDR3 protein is CASSGQAFSYEQYF. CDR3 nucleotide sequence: TGTGCCAGCAGCGGCCAGGCGTTCTCCTACGAGCAGTACTTC.

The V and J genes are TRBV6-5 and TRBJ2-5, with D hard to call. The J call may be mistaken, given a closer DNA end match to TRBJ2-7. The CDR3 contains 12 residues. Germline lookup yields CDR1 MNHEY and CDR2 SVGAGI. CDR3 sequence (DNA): TGTGCCAGCAGCCTCGACTCCTACGAGCAGTACTTC. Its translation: CASSLDSYEQYF.

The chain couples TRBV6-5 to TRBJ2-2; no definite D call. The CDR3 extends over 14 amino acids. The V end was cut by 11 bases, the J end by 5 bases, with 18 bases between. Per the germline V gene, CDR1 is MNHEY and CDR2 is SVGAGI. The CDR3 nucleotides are TGTGCCGGCTCGGCAACGTTCGGGACCGGGGAGCTGTTTTTT. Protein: CAGSATFGTGELFF.

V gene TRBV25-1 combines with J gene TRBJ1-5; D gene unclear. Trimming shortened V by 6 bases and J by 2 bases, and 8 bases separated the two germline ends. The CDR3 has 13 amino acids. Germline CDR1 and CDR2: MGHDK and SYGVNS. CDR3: CASSLIGNQPQHF. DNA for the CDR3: TGTGCCAGCAGCTTAATCGGCAATCAGCCCCAGCATTTT.

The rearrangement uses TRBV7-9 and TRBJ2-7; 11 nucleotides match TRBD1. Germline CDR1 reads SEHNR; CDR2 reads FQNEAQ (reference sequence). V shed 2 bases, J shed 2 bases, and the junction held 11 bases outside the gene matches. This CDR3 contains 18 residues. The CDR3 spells CASSLSGTGGPRTYEQYF. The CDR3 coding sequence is TGTGCCAGCAGCTTATCCGGGACAGGGGGTCCTCGGACCTACGAGCAGTACTTC.

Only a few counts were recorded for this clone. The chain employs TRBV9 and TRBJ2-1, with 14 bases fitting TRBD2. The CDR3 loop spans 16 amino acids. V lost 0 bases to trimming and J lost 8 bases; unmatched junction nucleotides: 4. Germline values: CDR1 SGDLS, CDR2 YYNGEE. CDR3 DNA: TGTGCCAGCAGCGTAGTTGGGACTAGCGGGAGTCATGAGCAGTTCTTC. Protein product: CASSVVGTSGSHEQFF.